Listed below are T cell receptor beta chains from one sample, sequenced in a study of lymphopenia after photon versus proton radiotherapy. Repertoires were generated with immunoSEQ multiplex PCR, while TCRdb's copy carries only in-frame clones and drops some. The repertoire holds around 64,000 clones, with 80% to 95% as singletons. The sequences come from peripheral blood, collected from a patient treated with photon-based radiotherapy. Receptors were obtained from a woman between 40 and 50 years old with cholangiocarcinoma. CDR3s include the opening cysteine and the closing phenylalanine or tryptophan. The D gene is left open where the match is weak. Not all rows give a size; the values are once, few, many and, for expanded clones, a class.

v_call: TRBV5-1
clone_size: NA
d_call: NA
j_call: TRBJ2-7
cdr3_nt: TGCGCCAGCAGCACGGACCCCGTCTCCTACGAGCAGTACTTC
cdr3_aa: CASSTDPVSYEQYF

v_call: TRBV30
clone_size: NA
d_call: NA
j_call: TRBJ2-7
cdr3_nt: TGTGCCTGGAGTCCTCCGGGGCATGAGGAGCAGTACTTC
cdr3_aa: CAWSPPGHEEQYF

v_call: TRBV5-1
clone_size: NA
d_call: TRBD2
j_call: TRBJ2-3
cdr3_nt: TGCGCCAGCAGCTTAAGTAGCGGGGGGATTTCCACAGATACGCAGTATTTT
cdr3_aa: CASSLSSGGISTDTQYF

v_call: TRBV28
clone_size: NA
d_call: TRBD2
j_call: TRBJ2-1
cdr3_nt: TGTGCCAGCACCGCCCCAGGCAGCGGGAGAAATGAGCAGTTCTTC
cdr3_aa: CASTAPGSGRNEQFF

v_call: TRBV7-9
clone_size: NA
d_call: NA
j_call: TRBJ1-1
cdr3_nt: TGTGCCAGCAGCCTTGCGACTGAAGCTTTCTTT
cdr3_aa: CASSLATEAFF

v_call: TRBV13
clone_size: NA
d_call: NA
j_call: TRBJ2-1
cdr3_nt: TGTGCCAGCAGCTCAAGGGGGGACTACAATGAGCAGTTCTTC
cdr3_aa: CASSSRGDYNEQFF

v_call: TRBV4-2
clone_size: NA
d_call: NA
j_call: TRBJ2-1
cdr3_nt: TGTGCCAGCAGCCAAGAGAGCGTAGGGGATGGAGAGCAGTTCTTC
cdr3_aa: CASSQESVGDGEQFF

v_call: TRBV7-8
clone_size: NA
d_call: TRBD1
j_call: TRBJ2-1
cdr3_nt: TGTGCCAGCAGCCTCCGTTATACAGGGGAAATTTCGAATGAGCAGTTCTTC
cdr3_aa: CASSLRYTGEISNEQFF

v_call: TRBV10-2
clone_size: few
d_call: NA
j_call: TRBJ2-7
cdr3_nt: TGCGCCAGCAGTGACCAGGGTGGGTACGAGCAGTACTTC
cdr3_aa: CASSDQGGYEQYF

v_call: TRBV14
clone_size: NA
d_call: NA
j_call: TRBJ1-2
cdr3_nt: TGTGCCAGCAGGGTGAGTCTTAACTATGGCTACACCTTC
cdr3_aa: CASRVSLNYGYTF

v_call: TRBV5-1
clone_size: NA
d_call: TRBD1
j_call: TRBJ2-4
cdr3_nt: TGCGCCAGCAGCCCCAGGACAGGGACGGCCAAAAACATTCAGTACTTC
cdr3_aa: CASSPRTGTAKNIQYF

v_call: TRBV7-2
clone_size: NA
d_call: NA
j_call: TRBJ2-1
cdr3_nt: TGTGCCAGCAGCTCGGAGGCCTCAGGGGGGGCCTGGAATGAGCAGTTCTTC
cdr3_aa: CASSSEASGGAWNEQFF

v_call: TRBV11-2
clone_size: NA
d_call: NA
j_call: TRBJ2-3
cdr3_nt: TGTGCCAGCAGCTTCCAATTTACCAGGGATACGCAGTATTTT
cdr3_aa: CASSFQFTRDTQYF

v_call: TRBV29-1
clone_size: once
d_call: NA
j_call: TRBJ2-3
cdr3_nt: TGCAGCTGCCTCGTGGCGGGGAGCACAGATACGCAGTATTTT
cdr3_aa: CSCLVAGSTDTQYF

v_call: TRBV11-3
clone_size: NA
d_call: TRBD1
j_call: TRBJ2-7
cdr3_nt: TGTGCCAGCAGCTTAGGGACAGGGGACGAGCAGTACTTC
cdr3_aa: CASSLGTGDEQYF

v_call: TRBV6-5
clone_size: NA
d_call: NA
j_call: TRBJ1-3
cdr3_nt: TGTGCCAGCAGACCCGGGTTGGGCACCATATATTTT
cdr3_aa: CASRPGLGTIYF

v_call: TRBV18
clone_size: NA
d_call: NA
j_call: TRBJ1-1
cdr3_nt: TGTGCCAGCTCACCTACGGCAGGGCCTTCTGAAGCTTTCTTT
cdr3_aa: CASSPTAGPSEAFF

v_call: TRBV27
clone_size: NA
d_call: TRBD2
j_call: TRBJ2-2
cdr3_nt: TGTGCCAGCAGTATCATTAAACTAGCGGGAGACACCGGGGAGCTGTTTTTT
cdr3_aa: CASSIIKLAGDTGELFF

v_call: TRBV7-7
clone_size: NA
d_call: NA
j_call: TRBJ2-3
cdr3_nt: TGTGCTAGCAGCTTAGGTCCGGCTGGCACAGATACGCAGTATTTT
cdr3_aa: CASSLGPAGTDTQYF

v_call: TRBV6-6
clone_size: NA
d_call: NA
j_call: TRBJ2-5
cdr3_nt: TGTGCCAGCAGTTACGGGGAGACCCAGTACTTC
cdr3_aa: CASSYGETQYF

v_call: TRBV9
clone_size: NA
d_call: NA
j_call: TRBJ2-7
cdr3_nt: TGTGCCAGCAGCGTAGGGGCGAGGACAACCTTCGAGCAGTACTTC
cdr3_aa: CASSVGARTTFEQYF

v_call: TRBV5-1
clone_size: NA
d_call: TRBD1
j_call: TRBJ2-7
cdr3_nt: TGCGCCAGCAGCTTGGGACAGGGGGCTTACGAGCAGTACTTC
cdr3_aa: CASSLGQGAYEQYF

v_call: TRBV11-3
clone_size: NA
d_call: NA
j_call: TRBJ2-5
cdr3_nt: TGTGCCAGCAGCTTAGGATCAGAGACCCAGTACTTC
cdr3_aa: CASSLGSETQYF

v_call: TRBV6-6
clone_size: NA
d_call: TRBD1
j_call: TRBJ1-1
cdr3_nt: TGTGCCAGCAGTAGACAGGGCGAGACCACTGAAGCTTTCTTT
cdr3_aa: CASSRQGETTEAFF

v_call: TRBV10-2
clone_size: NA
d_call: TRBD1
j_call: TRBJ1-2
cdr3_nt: TGCGCCAGCAGCCACGTTAGCGGGACAGGGGGTGGCTACACCTTC
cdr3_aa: CASSHVSGTGGGYTF

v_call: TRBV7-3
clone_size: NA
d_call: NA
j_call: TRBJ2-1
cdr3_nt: TGTGCCAGCAGCCCATCCGGAGGCCTACACAATGAGCAGTTCTTC
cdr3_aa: CASSPSGGLHNEQFF

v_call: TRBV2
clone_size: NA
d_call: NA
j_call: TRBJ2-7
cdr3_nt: TGTGCCAGCAGTGGAAGAGTTTCCTCCTACGAGCAGTACTTC
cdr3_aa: CASSGRVSSYEQYF

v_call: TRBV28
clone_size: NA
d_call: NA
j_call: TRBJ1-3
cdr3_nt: TGTGCCAGTTCCAAGGGGCAGGCCACCATATATTTT
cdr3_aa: CASSKGQATIYF

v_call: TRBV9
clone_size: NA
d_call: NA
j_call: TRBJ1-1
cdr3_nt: TGTGCCAGCAGCGTAGAAGGGACTTGGAACACTGAAGCTTTCTTT
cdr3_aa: CASSVEGTWNTEAFF

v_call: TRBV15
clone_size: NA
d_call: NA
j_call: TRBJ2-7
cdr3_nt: TGTGCCACCAGCAGAACCCCCGGGGCGATCTACGAGCAGTACTTC
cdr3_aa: CATSRTPGAIYEQYF

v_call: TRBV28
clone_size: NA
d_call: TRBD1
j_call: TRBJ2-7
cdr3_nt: TGTGCCAGCAGCTTACCGGGACAGGGGTATAACGAGCAGTACTTC
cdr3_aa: CASSLPGQGYNEQYF

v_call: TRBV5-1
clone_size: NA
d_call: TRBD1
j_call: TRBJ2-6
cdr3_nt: TGCGCCAGCAGCTTGGAGGGACAGGGCTCTGGGGCCAACGTCCTGACTTTC
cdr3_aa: CASSLEGQGSGANVLTF

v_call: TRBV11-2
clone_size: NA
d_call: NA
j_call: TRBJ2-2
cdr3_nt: TGTGCCAGCCTCGGGGCAGCAGACACCGGGGAGCTGTTTTTT
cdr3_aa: CASLGAADTGELFF

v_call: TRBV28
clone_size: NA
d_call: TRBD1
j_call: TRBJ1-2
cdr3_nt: TGTGCCACCATACGAAGCTGGACAGGGCTTGGCTACACCTTC
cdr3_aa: CATIRSWTGLGYTF

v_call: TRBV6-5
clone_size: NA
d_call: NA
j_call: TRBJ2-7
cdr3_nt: TGTGCCAGCAGTTGGGGGTCTTACGAGCAGTACTTC
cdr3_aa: CASSWGSYEQYF

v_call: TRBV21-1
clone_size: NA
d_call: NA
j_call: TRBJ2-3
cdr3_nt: TGTGCCAGCAGCAAAAGGTCCAGCGGGGGGGCCGGTGGCACAGATACGCAGTATTTT
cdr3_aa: CASSKRSSGGAGGTDTQYF

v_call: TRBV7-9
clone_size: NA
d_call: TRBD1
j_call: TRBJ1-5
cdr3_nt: TGTGCCAGCAGCTTAGTGGGGACAGGAGATGAGGAGCAAGGTCAGCCCCAGCATTTT
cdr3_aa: CASSLVGTGDEEQGQPQHF

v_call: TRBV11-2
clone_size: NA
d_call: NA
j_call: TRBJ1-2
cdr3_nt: TGTGCCAGCAGCTTAGGTGGGGGCTACACCTTC
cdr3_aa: CASSLGGGYTF

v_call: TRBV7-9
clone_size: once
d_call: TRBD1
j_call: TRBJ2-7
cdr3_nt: TGTGCCAGCAGCTTGGGACAGGGGAACCACGAGCAGTACTTC
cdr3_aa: CASSLGQGNHEQYF

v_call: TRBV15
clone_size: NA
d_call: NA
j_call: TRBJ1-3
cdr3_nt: TGTGCCACCAGCAGACCCCCAAGGGTTGGAAACACCATATATTTT
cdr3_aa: CATSRPPRVGNTIYF

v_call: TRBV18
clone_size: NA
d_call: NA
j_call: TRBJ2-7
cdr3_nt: TGTGCCAGCTCACCTCGCGGGACACCTACCTACGAGCAGTACTTC
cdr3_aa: CASSPRGTPTYEQYF

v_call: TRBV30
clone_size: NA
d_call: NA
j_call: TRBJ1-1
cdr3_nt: TGTGCCTGGAGTGCCAATTACGATTCCTCTGAAGCTTTCTTT
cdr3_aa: CAWSANYDSSEAFF

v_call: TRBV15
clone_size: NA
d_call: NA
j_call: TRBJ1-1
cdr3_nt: TGTGCCACCAGCAGAGGACGGCTGAACACTGAAGCTTTCTTT
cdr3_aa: CATSRGRLNTEAFF

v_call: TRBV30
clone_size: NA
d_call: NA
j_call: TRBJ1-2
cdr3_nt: TGTGCCTGGAGTGGCAGATTCAGATCTAACTATGGCTACACCTTC
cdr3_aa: CAWSGRFRSNYGYTF

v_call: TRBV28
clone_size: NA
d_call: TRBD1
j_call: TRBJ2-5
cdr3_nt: TGTGCCAGCAGTTCTCATCCGGGACAGGGCCCGCCGAAACAAGAGACCCAGTACTTC
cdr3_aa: CASSSHPGQGPPKQETQYF

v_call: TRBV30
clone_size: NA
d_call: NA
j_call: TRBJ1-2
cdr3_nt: TGTGCCTGGAGCAGGATGGGGGAAGGCTATGGCTACACCTTC
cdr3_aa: CAWSRMGEGYGYTF

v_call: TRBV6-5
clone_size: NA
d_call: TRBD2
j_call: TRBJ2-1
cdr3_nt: TGTGCCAGCAGTTATCGGGGGAGGGATGAGCAGTTCTTC
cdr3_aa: CASSYRGRDEQFF

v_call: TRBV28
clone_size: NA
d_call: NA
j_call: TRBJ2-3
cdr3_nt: TGTGCCAGCAGTTCTACAGATACGCAGTATTTT
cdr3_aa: CASSSTDTQYF

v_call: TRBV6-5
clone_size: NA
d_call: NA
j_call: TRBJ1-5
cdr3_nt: TGTGCCAGCAGTCATAGGTCGGGGGATCAGCCCCAGCATTTT
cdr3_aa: CASSHRSGDQPQHF

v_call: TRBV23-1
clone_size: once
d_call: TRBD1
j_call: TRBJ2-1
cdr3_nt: TGCGCCATCCCGACAGGGGGCGAAGCGTACAATGAGCAGTTCTTC
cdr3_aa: CAIPTGGEAYNEQFF

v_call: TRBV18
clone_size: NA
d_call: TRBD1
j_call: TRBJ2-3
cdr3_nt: TGTGCCAGCTCACCCTCTGGGGCAGGGGGAACAGATACGCAGTATTTT
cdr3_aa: CASSPSGAGGTDTQYF

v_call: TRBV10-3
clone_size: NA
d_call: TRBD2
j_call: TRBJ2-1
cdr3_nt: TGTGCCATACGTCCGGGGACTAGCGGTGGGGAGCAGTTCTTC
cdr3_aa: CAIRPGTSGGEQFF

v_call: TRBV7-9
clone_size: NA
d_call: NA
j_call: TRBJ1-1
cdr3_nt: TGTGCCAGCAGCACCGAACGTGTCTCCGGTGAAGCTTTCTTT
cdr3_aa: CASSTERVSGEAFF

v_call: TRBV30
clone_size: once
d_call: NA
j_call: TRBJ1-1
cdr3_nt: TGTGCCTGGAGTACCGGGGGGCCCCTCACTGAAGCTTTCTTT
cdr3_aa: CAWSTGGPLTEAFF

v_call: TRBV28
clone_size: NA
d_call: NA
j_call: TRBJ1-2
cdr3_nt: TGTGCCAGCAGACTCCCACAGGGACATGGCTACACCTTC
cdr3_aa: CASRLPQGHGYTF